This TCR beta chain was captured by sequencing in a study of CD8 T cells in Susac syndrome. The CDR3 spans 14 residues. V was clipped by 3 bases and J by 4 bases, with 12 bases between them. Germline values: CDR1 DFQATT, CDR2 SNEGSKA (reference sequence). With random hexamers, reverse transcription was performed on roughly 0.5 to 1 ug of RNA. TCRdb ran MiXCR on the immunoSEQ multiplex PCR reads and lists one entry per CDR3 protein. The sample contains under 200,000 distinct CDR3 sequences, 95% of which appear only once. The chain couples TRBV20-1 to TRBJ2-2; D may correspond to TRBD1 or TRBD2 (6 bases each). The sequence came from a human donor in good health. The source material was CD4+ T cells from PBMCs. The CDR3 DNA reads TGCAGTGCTAGCGGGGGCTACGCCACCGGGGAGCTGTTTTTT. Its protein product is CSASGGYATGELFF.